This is a list of T cell receptor beta chains from one sample in a study of blood T cell repertoires in COVID-19. The assay was immunoSEQ multiplex PCR, and TCRdb's table has in-frame clones only and misses some. This table has about 120,000 clones, 78% appearing once. Sequencing used peripheral blood. The receptor set was obtained from a man between 65 and 85 years old with acute or convalescent COVID-19. Each CDR3 is given with its conserved first and last residue. A D gene is named only where the DNA matches it firmly. Only part of the rows carry a size: once, few, many, or a class if the clone is expanded.

D gene	clone size	V gene	J gene	CDR3 DNA	CDR3 protein
-	once	TRBV14	TRBJ2-3	TGTGCCAGCAGCCAAGGACTACCCCTGAGCACAGATACGCAGTATTTT	CASSQGLPLSTDTQYF
-	-	TRBV18	TRBJ2-3	TGTGCCAGCTCACCACCTAACTTTGAGGATACGCAGTATTTT	CASSPPNFEDTQYF
TRBD1	-	TRBV5-6	TRBJ1-6	TGTGCCAGCAGCCTACAGGGGCCCTATAATTCACCCCTCCACTTT	CASSLQGPYNSPLHF
-	-	TRBV18	TRBJ1-5	TGTGCCAGCTCACTCCGTCCCCCCAGCGGCAATCAGCCCCAGCATTTT	CASSLRPPSGNQPQHF
-	-	TRBV18	TRBJ1-2	TGTGCCAGCTCACCAGATCGGGGGAATGGCTACACCTTC	CASSPDRGNGYTF
TRBD2	few	TRBV15	TRBJ2-4	TGTGCCACCAGCAGAACCACGGGAGGGATTGCGGGGGCACGAAACATTCAGTACTTC	CATSRTTGGIAGARNIQYF
TRBD1	few	TRBV11-3	TRBJ2-7	TGTGCCAGCAGCCCCGGGGACAGGGTCTCCTACGAGCAGTACTTC	CASSPGDRVSYEQYF
TRBD1	once	TRBV6-2/TRBV6-3	TRBJ1-5	TGTGCCAGCAGTTACCCACCGGGACAGGGGACCTATAGCAATCAGCCCCAGCATTTT	CASSYPPGQGTYSNQPQHF
-	once	TRBV5-4	TRBJ1-4	TGTGCCAGCAGCGCCTTCTTGGCAGGGCCAAATGAAAAACTGTTTTTT	CASSAFLAGPNEKLFF
TRBD2	-	TRBV7-2	TRBJ2-3	TGTGCCAGCAGCTCCCGGACTAGCGGGCGGGGCACAGATACGCAGTATTTT	CASSSRTSGRGTDTQYF
-	-	TRBV9	TRBJ2-7	TGTGCCAGCAGCGTAGGAACACCTTCCTACGAGCAGTACTTC	CASSVGTPSYEQYF
TRBD1	-	TRBV9	TRBJ2-4	TGTGCCAGCAGCGCCTCAGACAGGGCCCTAGACATTCAGTACTTC	CASSASDRALDIQYF
-	few	TRBV7-2	TRBJ1-2	TGTGCCAGCACACAGGCGGCATTTGGGTATGGCTACACCTTC	CASTQAAFGYGYTF
-	-	TRBV18	TRBJ1-3	TGTGCCAGCTTGGGGGCGAATGGAAACACCATATATTTT	CASLGANGNTIYF
-	-	TRBV10-3	TRBJ1-3	TGTGCCATCAGCGCAGCAGTGGAGGCTGGAAACACCATATATTTT	CAISAAVEAGNTIYF
-	-	TRBV6-2/TRBV6-3	TRBJ2-7	TGTGCCAGCAGTTACCAATACGAGCAGTACTTC	CASSYQYEQYF
TRBD1	-	TRBV7-2	TRBJ2-3	TGTGCCAGCAGCCCGCCCTGGACAGGGGGCATGGATACGCAGTATTTT	CASSPPWTGGMDTQYF
TRBD1	-	TRBV30	TRBJ1-2	TGTGCCTGGAGTTCTCAGGGGGGCTATGGCTACACCTTC	CAWSSQGGYGYTF
TRBD1	-	TRBV5-4	TRBJ1-6	TGTGCCAGCAGCCCCCCGGGACAGCGGAATTCACCCCTCCACTTT	CASSPPGQRNSPLHF
-	few	TRBV19	TRBJ1-5	TGTGCCAGTAGTAAGGAGGGAATCCAGCCCCAGCATTTT	CASSKEGIQPQHF
-	once	TRBV11-2	TRBJ2-1	TGTGCCAGCAGCCCCCTGGACTACCGAGCGGTCAATGAGCAGTTCTTC	CASSPLDYRAVNEQFF
-	once	TRBV12-5	TRBJ1-1	TGTGCTAGTGGTTTGTTCGGGGTAGGCACTGAAGCTTTCTTT	CASGLFGVGTEAFF
TRBD1	-	TRBV2	TRBJ1-6	TGTGCCAGCCTCCGGGACAGGGGCGCCTATAATTCACCCCTCCACTTT	CASLRDRGAYNSPLHF
-	once	TRBV5-1	TRBJ1-3	TGCGCCAGCAGCTTGGCCGCAGGGGAAGGAAACACCATATATTTT	CASSLAAGEGNTIYF
-	once	TRBV7-7	TRBJ1-1	TGTGCCAGCAGCGCTTACAGGGACACTGAAGCTTTCTTT	CASSAYRDTEAFF
-	-	TRBV9	TRBJ1-1	TGTGCCAGCAGCGTCACAGGTACGAACACTGAAGCTTTCTTT	CASSVTGTNTEAFF
-	few	TRBV28	TRBJ1-2	TGTGCCAGCAGTTCCGCGGCTCGAGCCCCCTATGGCTACACCTTC	CASSSAARAPYGYTF
TRBD1	once	TRBV9	TRBJ2-5	TGTGCCAGCAGTCGCAGGGGGCAGGAGGAGACCCAGTACTTC	CASSRRGQEETQYF
TRBD1	-	TRBV9	TRBJ2-5	TGTGCCAGCAGCGCACAGGGGTTACTAGAGACCCAGTACTTC	CASSAQGLLETQYF
TRBD1	-	TRBV5-1	TRBJ2-2	TGCGCCAGCAGCCCCGGGACAGGCTGGGACGGGGAGCTGTTTTTT	CASSPGTGWDGELFF
TRBD1	-	TRBV6-5	TRBJ2-7	TGTGCCAGCAGCAATGGACAGGCTTCACCCTACGAGCAGTACTTC	CASSNGQASPYEQYF
TRBD2	-	TRBV3-1/TRBV3-2	TRBJ2-1	TGTGCCAGCAGTCCAGCGGGGGGCTCCTACAATGAGCAGTTCTTC	CASSPAGGSYNEQFF
TRBD1	-	TRBV25-1	TRBJ2-5	TGTGCCAGCAGTGTTCCAGGGGGCAAGGAGACCCAGTACTTC	CASSVPGGKETQYF
TRBD1	-	TRBV3-1/TRBV3-2	TRBJ1-3	TGTGCCAGCAGCTACTCCACAGGGGGAGGTGGAAACACCATATATTTT	CASSYSTGGGGNTIYF
-	once	TRBV4-2	TRBJ1-4	TGTGCCAGCAGCCCAGGGCCAACAGCTAATGAAAAACTGTTTTTT	CASSPGPTANEKLFF
TRBD2	-	TRBV11-2	TRBJ2-5	TGTGCCAGCAGCTTAACCGCGGTGGAAAGCGGGGGGGAGACCCAGTACTTC	CASSLTAVESGGETQYF
-	few	TRBV9	TRBJ2-1	TGTGCCAGCAGCGTAGCTCCGGTACCCCGGTCCAATGAGCAGTTCTTC	CASSVAPVPRSNEQFF
-	-	TRBV7-2	TRBJ2-7	TGTGCCAGCAGCTTAGCGTCGGCCTACGAGCAGTACTTC	CASSLASAYEQYF
-	once	TRBV6-6	TRBJ1-2	TGTGCCAGCACCCACGGGAATACGCAGTTTGGCTACACCTTC	CASTHGNTQFGYTF
TRBD1	-	TRBV7-2	TRBJ1-2	TGTGCCAGCAGCTCGGCGGGACAGTCAAGCTATGGCTACACCTTC	CASSSAGQSSYGYTF
-	few	TRBV25-1	TRBJ2-5	TGTGCCAGCAGCACTATAGAGACCCAGTACTTC	CASSTIETQYF
-	-	TRBV6-2/TRBV6-3	TRBJ2-1	TGTGCCAGCAGCCGACTTTTCCGGGAGACCTATGAGCAGTTCTTC	CASSRLFRETYEQFF